One and the same sample provided the 10 T cell receptor delta chains below, sequenced in a study of Vδ1+ human thymocytes. Study conclusions and caveats: In the thymus, TRG and TRD repertoires looked highly polyclonal with Gaussian CDR3 lengths.

RNA was extracted from the cells and then reverse transcribed. CDR3 amplicons came from multiplex PCR with pooled V-gene forward and constant-region reverse primers. TCRdb reprocessed the multiplex PCR reads using CATT. The repertoire consists of 20,000 to 25,000 delta-chain clones, with about 29% occurring once and the leading ten covering around 1.4%. These receptors are not linked to any known antigen. The sequencing input was Vdelta1+ gamma-delta thymocytes from the thymus. The sample's subset: FACS-sorted CD3+ TCRalphabeta- TCRVdelta1+ TCRVdelta2- thymocytes. The receptors come from a boy in the first two years of life who had congenital heart surgery.

The chain uses TRDV1 and TRDJ1; 13 positions match TRDD3. The J segment lost 0 bases and the V segment lost 5 bases, leaving 21 bases of the junction unmatched. Germline V CDR1 and CDR2: TSWWSYY, QGS. This CDR3 is built from 22 residues. The CDR3 region is CALGNFPSYWGIRVENTDKLIF. The CDR3 DNA follows: TGTGCTCTTGGGAACTTCCCCTCCTACTGGGGGATACGCGTGGAAAACACCGATAAACTCATCTTT.

Points on this clone: This same CDR3 is encoded by further DNA sequences in the sample. The V and J genes are TRDV1 and TRDJ1; tentative D call: TRDD2 (6 bases). The CDR3 runs 17 residues. In germline, CDR1 is TSWWSYY, CDR2 QGS. Between the trimmed V and J ends, which lost 9 bases and 0 bases, there was a span of 23 bases. In DNA form, the CDR3 reads TGTGCTCTCCCCTTCCCGACTGGTGGACCGCACACCGATAAACTCATCTTT. Translation: CALPFPTGGPHTDKLIF.

In its sample, this clone is medium-sized. V is TRDV1 and J is TRDJ1; maybe TRDD3 (6 bases). Germline CDR1 and CDR2: TSWWSYY and QGS. The V end was cut by 6 bases, the J end by 3 bases, with 26 bases between. This CDR3 comprises 18 residues. The CDR3: CALGRGEDRQRWADKLIF. CDR3 DNA: TGTGCTCTTGGACGGGGGGAGGATAGACAAAGATGGGCCGATAAACTCATCTTT.

This clone was seen only a few times. The chain has TRDV1 and TRDJ1; 11 nucleotides line up with TRDD3. The CDR3 is 18 residues long. Germline lookup yields CDR1 TSWWSYY and CDR2 QGS. J was trimmed by 0 bases and V by 4 bases; bases with no gene match: 10. The CDR3 DNA sequence: TGTGCTCTTGGGGCCTCATCGGGCTGGGGGATACACACCGATAAACTCATCTTT. Encoded protein: CALGASSGWGIHTDKLIF.

This clone was counted between two and nine times. The V gene is TRDV1, the J gene TRDJ1; TRDD3 matches 10 bases. This CDR3 region has 22 residues. The germline gives CDR1 TSWWSYY, CDR2 QGS. V shed 2 bases and J 0 bases; nucleotides not matched to a gene: 21. The CDR3 loop reads CALGEGIELRVLGDWDTDKLIF. The DNA for the CDR3 is TGTGCTCTTGGGGAAGGAATTGAACTAAGGGTACTGGGGGATTGGGACACCGATAAACTCATCTTT.

The J gene is TRDJ1, the V gene TRDV1; 7 bases are shared with TRDD3. The CDR3 is 23 residues long. The junction had 30 bases not matched to a gene; V was cut back by 5 bases and J by 0 bases. Germline CDR1 reads TSWWSYY; CDR2 reads QGS. The CDR3 DNA reads TGTGCTCTTGGGAAGCTCAACCTCAACGTACTGGGGCCCTACGAGTCGTACACCGATAAACTCATCTTT. The encoded protein is CALGKLNLNVLGPYESYTDKLIF.

The gene calls are TRDV1 and TRDJ1; no clear D. CDR3 length: 20 amino acids. V gave up 4 bases and J gave up 0 bases, with 27 bases separating them. Germline V CDR1 and CDR2: TSWWSYY, QGS. CDR3 nucleotide sequence: TGTGCTCTTGGGGTCTCCGGAACGCGGATCCGGGCCCCGTACACCGATAAACTCATCTTT. It translates to CALGVSGTRIRAPYTDKLIF.

This clone was found a few times. The rearrangement joins TRDV1 to TRDJ1; 11 bases are shared with TRDD3. The CDR3 contains 29 residues. V dropped 0 bases and J dropped 0; count of bases not matched to a gene: 39. Germline V gene lookup returns CDR1 TSWWSYY and CDR2 QGS. CDR3 DNA sequence: TGTGCTCTTGGGGAACTCGGGGGCTCTACGTTCCACAGTACTGGGGGATATTCTACAGGGGTGCCCAACACCGATAAACTCATCTTT. It is translated as CALGELGGSTFHSTGGYSTGVPNTDKLIF.

This clone came up many times. Distinct nucleotide sequences in the sample also encode this CDR3. V and J are TRDV1 and TRDJ1, with 7 bases identical to TRDD3. The V gene end was trimmed by 2 bases and the J gene end by 1 base; junction bases not matched to a gene: 25. The CDR3 has 22 amino acids. CDR1 is TSWWSYY, CDR2 QGS, per germline. CDR3 sequence (DNA): TGTGCTCTTGGGGAAAGGGGTGGGAACTTCGCGACTACTGGGGATCCCACCGATAAACTCATCTTT. It specifies CALGERGGNFATTGDPTDKLIF.

Concerning this clone itself: Other DNA sequences within the sample encode an identical CDR3. This sequence joins TRDV1 and TRDJ1; TRDD3 agrees at 8 bases. After removal of 0 bases from V and 0 bases from J, the junction contained 18 bases not matched to a gene. The CDR3 contains 21 residues. Germline-derived CDR1 and CDR2 are TSWWSYY and QGS. This CDR3 is CALGELLPVAGGPDYTDKLIF. CDR3 DNA sequence: TGTGCTCTTGGGGAACTCCTTCCCGTTGCTGGGGGACCGGATTACACCGATAAACTCATCTTT.